A single T cell receptor beta chain is shown here with its context. The data belong to a study of blood T cell repertoires in COVID-19. TCRdb keeps only in-frame clones here, not all; method: immunoSEQ multiplex PCR. Here the sample spans over 250,000 clones, roughly 86% being singletons. Looked up from germline, CDR1 is LNHDA and CDR2 is SQIVND (reference sequence). This CDR3 has 17 amino acids. Trimming took 5 bases from V and 2 from J; bases not matched to a gene: 12. The gene calls are TRBV19 and TRBJ1-1; 9 bases fit TRBD1. Sequenced input: PBMCs or T cells enriched from blood (not recorded which). The sequence derives from a woman aged 18-35 years who had recovered from COVID-19. The CDR3 region is CASSPLGTGYVNTEAFF. Written as DNA, the CDR3 is TGTGCCAGTAGTCCCCTCGGGACAGGGTATGTCAACACTGAAGCTTTCTTT.